This T cell receptor beta chain was sequenced for a study of blood T cells in healthy people across ages. A J-beta primer mix and a sample-barcoded 5' primer were used in a second PCR of about 7 to 12 cycles. TCRdb analysed the 5' RACE reads with MiXCR anew, one entry per CDR3 protein. The sample includes about 800,000 distinct CDR3 sequences, about 62% of them seen just once. The clonotype was recovered from a man aged 25 to 40 in good health. Sequencing was carried out using blood.

The CDR3 region has the DNA TGCAGTGCTAGTGCAGGGCTTGATAATTCACCCCTCCACTTT. This encodes CSASAGLDNSPLHF. The chain employs TRBV20-1 and TRBJ1-6; weak D call: TRBD1 (5 bases). The length of the CDR3 is 14 residues. Deletions cut 3 bases from V and 5 bases from J, with 11 bases between. Germline V lookup: CDR1 DFQATT, CDR2 SNEGSKA (reference sequence).